This entry lists 29 T cell receptor beta chains sequenced from one sample in a study of T cell repertoires in cytomegalovirus infection. These receptors have no known antigen. TCRdb recomputed calls from the reads with MiXCR, one row per CDR3 protein. Of hundreds of thousands of distinct CDR3 sequences in the sample, about 30% were seen once. Here the sequenced sample was cultured CD8+ T cells from PBMCs, taken from culture after CMV antigen stimulation. The receptors were sampled from a human donor in good health (CMV status not recorded). Some clones in this sample may be carry-over from other donors' samples.

The table lists this clonotype with a few counts. J is TRBJ2-1 and V is TRBV7-8, with 7 positions matching TRBD2. The CDR3 has 13 amino acids. Germline V lookup: CDR1 SGHVS, CDR2 FQNEAQ. V was clipped by 6 bases and J by 6 bases; unmatched bases: 5. CDR3 sequence (DNA): TGTGCCAGCAGGAAGCGGGGAGCCAATGAGCAGTTCTTC. Its protein is CASRKRGANEQFF.

The CDR3 loop is CASSLIAGGYTDTQYF. CDR3 nucleotides: TGTGCCAGCAGCCTTATAGCGGGGGGATACACAGATACGCAGTATTTT. This sequence joins TRBV6-6 and TRBJ2-3; 10 positions agree with TRBD2. The length of the CDR3 is 16 residues. Germline trimming cut 6 bases from V and 2 bases from J; bases unmatched to any gene: 8. Germline CDR1 is MNHNY and CDR2 is SVGAGI (reference sequence).

The chain recombines TRBV7-9 with TRBJ2-5; TRBD1 matches 7 bases. Looked up from germline, CDR1 is SEHNR and CDR2 is FQNEAQ (reference sequence). V was clipped by 6 bases and J by 5 bases; unmatched bases: 15. This CDR3 contains 16 residues. CDR3 amino acids: CASSTKGAGPDETQYF. The CDR3 DNA is TGTGCCAGCAGTACCAAGGGGGCAGGGCCAGATGAGACCCAGTACTTC.

This clonotype was seen a handful of times. Written as DNA, the CDR3 is TGTGCCAGCAGCCCGACATTCGGGACAGGGAACTATGGCTACACCTTC. It specifies CASSPTFGTGNYGYTF. The chain is built from TRBV14 and TRBJ1-2; 9 bases fit TRBD1. Germline V gives CDR1 SGHDN, CDR2 FVKESK. CDR3 length: 16 residues. J lost 2 bases, V lost 4 bases, and 8 bases had no gene match.

Ten or more counts support this clonotype. The V gene is TRBV10-2, the J gene TRBJ2-1; TRBD2 matches at 10 bases. Germline V gene sequence: CDR1 WSHSY, CDR2 SAAADI. The CDR3 is 16 amino acids. The ends lost 5 bases at V and 6 bases at J; junction bases unmatched: 10. DNA for the CDR3: TGCGCCAGCAGTACCCTTCCCAGCGGGGGGGGCAATGAGCAGTTCTTC. Encoded protein: CASSTLPSGGGNEQFF.

This clonotype was counted only a few times. The chain employs TRBV27 and TRBJ1-2; D perhaps matches TRBD1 (6 bases). Trimming removed 5 bases at V and 0 bases at J, with 22 bases between. Germline CDR1 is MNHEY and CDR2 is SMNVEV (reference sequence). This CDR3 region has 18 residues. In DNA, the CDR3 is TGTGCCAGCAGTACCTTACAGGGCCCTCTTTTAGCTAACTATGGCTACACCTTC. It encodes CASSTLQGPLLANYGYTF.

Of note for this clonotype: One end of the junction varies from germline; a read error may be responsible. The genes are TRBV5-4 and TRBJ2-2; 8 bases are a match to TRBD1. Per the germline V gene, CDR1 is SGHNT and CDR2 is YYREEE (reference sequence). The CDR3 is 16 residues long. Written as DNA, the CDR3 is TGTGTCAGCAGCTTAAAGACAGGGGTGCTAACCGGGGAGCTGTTTTTT. Its protein is CVSSLKTGVLTGELFF.

The rearrangement links TRBV19 to TRBJ1-2; D call uncertain. The V end was cut by 4 bases, the J end by 13 bases, with 10 bases between. This CDR3 spans 10 amino acids. Germline CDR1 reads LNHDA; CDR2 reads SQIVND (reference sequence). The CDR3 coding sequence is TGTGCCAGTAGTAAAGGTCGACCCACCTTC. Translating it yields CASSKGRPTF.

This clonotype has at least ten counts. The chain recombines TRBV7-8 with TRBJ2-7; 10 bases are a match to TRBD1. This CDR3 has 17 amino acids. Trimming at V came to 5 bases and at J to 3 bases, leaving 13 bases not matched to a gene. Germline V gene lookup returns CDR1 SGHVS and CDR2 FQNEAQ. The DNA of the CDR3 is TGTGCCAGCAGCCTCCCCGGGACAGGGGATATTGACTACGAGCAGTACTTC. It specifies CASSLPGTGDIDYEQYF.

This clonotype showed up many times. This chain links TRBV7-6 with TRBJ2-3, with D hard to call. Trimming cost V 3 bases and J 5 bases, with 18 bases left between them. The CDR3 has 16 residues. Germline-derived CDR1 and CDR2 are SGHVS and FNYEAQ. CDR3 sequence: CASSFRPTEHIDTQYF. In DNA, the CDR3 is TGTGCCAGCAGCTTTAGACCGACTGAACATATAGATACGCAGTATTTT.

This chain links TRBV12-3 or TRBV12-4 with TRBJ2-1; D remains unclear. CDR3 size: 15 residues. Between the trimmed V and J ends, which lost 7 bases and 2 bases, there was a span of 15 bases. The CDR3 DNA reads as TGTGCCAGCAAAAGTCTTCCCTCGCCCTACAATGAGCAGTTCTTC. This sequence encodes CASKSLPSPYNEQFF.

CDR3 nucleotide sequence: TGTGCCAGCAGTTTATACCCGGGCGGGACTGAAGCTTTCTTT. Amino acid sequence: CASSLYPGGTEAFF. This chain connects TRBV27 to TRBJ1-1; D not certain. Germline V gene sequence: CDR1 MNHEY, CDR2 SMNVEV (reference sequence). The length of the CDR3 is 14 residues. Trimming removed 1 base from V and 5 bases from J, with 11 bases in between.

This clonotype was recorded once. The junction departs from germline at one end; a sequencing error may be responsible. The chain has TRBV5-1 and TRBJ1-1; 9 bases line up with TRBD1. Germline assignment: CDR1 SGHRS and CDR2 YFSETQ. CDR3 length: 17 residues. The CDR3 coding sequence is TGCGCCAACAGCTCCGGAACAGGGGGCCGTGTAGACACTGAAGCTTTCTTT. It specifies CANSSGTGGRVDTEAFF.

Worth noting for this clonotype: This clone may be a read error of a much larger clone one base away. The chain carries TRBV7-8 and TRBJ2-5; D unresolved. The germline CDR1 and CDR2 sequences are SGHVS and FQNEAQ. CDR3 length equals 12 residues. In nucleotides, the CDR3 is TGTGTCAGCAGCAAGTTCGAAGAGACCCAGTACTTC. It yields the protein CVSSKFEETQYF.

The gene calls are TRBV3-1 and TRBJ1-2, with D possibly TRBD1 on 5 matching bases. Per the germline V gene, CDR1 is LGHDT and CDR2 is YNNKEL (reference sequence). V was shortened by 0 bases and J by 7 bases, with 15 bases between the two germline ends. This CDR3 contains 15 residues. CDR3 coding DNA: TGTGCCAGCAGCCAAGAAATGACCAGGGTGGGTGGCTACACCTTC. This encodes CASSQEMTRVGGYTF.

The chain carries TRBV20-1 and TRBJ1-2; TRBD1 is a possible D gene (6 bases). The CDR3 runs 13 residues. From germline, CDR1 is DFQATT and CDR2 SNEGSKA (reference sequence). Trimming pared 6 bases from V and 8 bases from J, leaving 19 bases between. The CDR3 coding sequence is TGCAGTGCCCCCCGCCGGGACACGGGGGGCTACACCTTC. Protein sequence: CSAPRRDTGGYTF.

Many counts were recorded for this clonotype. The V gene is TRBV7-8, the J gene TRBJ1-1; the D gene is possibly TRBD1 (6 bases). Germline-derived CDR1 and CDR2 are SGHVS and FQNEAQ. The length of the CDR3 is 14 residues. V was clipped by 5 bases and J by 7 bases, with 17 bases between them. The CDR3, as DNA: TGTGCCAGCAGCATAGGGGGGCGGCCATTTGAAGCTTTCTTT. It is translated as CASSIGGRPFEAFF.

The chain employs TRBV23-1 and TRBJ2-2; no clear D gene. TRBV23-1 is placed among ORFs of uncertain function. This CDR3 contains 16 residues. V dropped 3 bases and J dropped 2 bases, with 13 bases sitting between them. The CDR3 DNA is TGCGCCAGCAGTCATGGTTACCGCAGAAACACCGGGGAGCTGTTTTTT. Translated, it gives CASSHGYRRNTGELFF.

For the CDR3, the DNA is TGTGCCAGCAATCGAGGACAGACAAGCACAGATACGCAGTATTTT. This gives the protein CASNRGQTSTDTQYF. The chain has TRBV2 and TRBJ2-3; D might be TRBD1 (6 bases). Germline assignment: CDR1 SNHLY and CDR2 FYNNEI. CDR3 size: 15 residues. V lost 7 bases and J 0 bases, leaving 14 bases between the germline ends. The variable domain in full, completed from reference TRBV2 and TRBJ2-3, reads EPEVTQTPSHQVTQMGQEVILRCVPISNHLYFYWYRQILGQKVEFLVSFYNNEISEKSEIFDDQFSVERPDGSNFTLKIRSTKLEDSAMYFCASNRGQTSTDTQYFGPGTRLTVL.

The chain recombines TRBV19 with TRBJ1-5, with 7 bases lining up with TRBD1. The CDR3 extends over 18 amino acids. CDR1 LNHDA and CDR2 SQIVND come from the germline V gene (reference sequence). V trimming: 3 bases; J trimming: 1 base; junction bases outside the gene matches: 12. CDR3 nucleotide sequence: TGTGCCAGTAGTATTTACAGGGGAAGTCAAACGAGCAATCAGCCCCAGCATTTT. Its protein is CASSIYRGSQTSNQPQHF.

The sample holds many counts of this clonotype. The chain carries TRBV7-6 and TRBJ2-1, with 7 positions matching TRBD2. With V trimmed by 1 base and J by 3 bases, 3 bases remained unmatched. The CDR3 totals 15 residues. Germline loops: CDR1 SGHVS, CDR2 FNYEAQ. The CDR3: CASSLGGGDYNEQFF. CDR3 DNA sequence: TGTGCCAGCAGCTTAGGGGGGGGGGACTACAATGAGCAGTTCTTC.

This clonotype occurred a few times. The J gene is TRBJ1-6, the V gene TRBV7-9; 9 positions agree with TRBD1. Germline V lookup: CDR1 SEHNR, CDR2 FQNEAQ (reference sequence). V dropped 1 base and J dropped 5; count of bases not matched to a gene: 12. The CDR3 has 19 amino acids. CDR3 residues: CASSLEVSHRGQNNSPLHF. For the CDR3, the DNA is TGTGCCAGCAGCTTAGAAGTTTCCCACAGGGGGCAAAATAATTCACCCCTCCACTTT.

The chain combines TRBV6-1 with TRBJ2-5; D call uncertain. This CDR3 spans 14 amino acids. Germline V gene data show CDR1 as MNHNS and CDR2 as SASEGT. Trimming stripped 7 bases from V and 0 bases from J, with 12 bases between. The CDR3 sequence: CASKTDHNQETQYF. As DNA, the CDR3 is TGTGCCAGCAAGACCGACCACAACCAAGAGACCCAGTACTTC.

The chain joins TRBV28 to TRBJ2-7, with D tentatively TRBD2 (5 bases). Germline V gene data show CDR1 as MDHEN and CDR2 as SYDVKM. Trimming shortened V by 3 bases and J by 2 bases, and 11 bases separated the two germline ends. The CDR3 has 14 amino acids. The CDR3 DNA follows: TGTGCCAGCAGTTTTGCGGGCCCTACCTACGAGCAGTACGTC. Its translation: CASSFAGPTYEQYV.

The V and J genes are TRBV28 and TRBJ1-1, with D tentatively TRBD1 (5 bases). The CDR3 has 12 residues. V was cut by 7 bases and J by 4 bases, with 10 bases left in between. The germline CDR1 and CDR2 sequences are MDHEN and SYDVKM. The CDR3 coding sequence is TGTGCCAGCAATGGGGGTACCACTGAAGCTTTCTTT. Translated: CASNGGTTEAFF.

The chain combines TRBV29-1 with TRBJ1-2, with a tentative D call TRBD1 (5 bases). The CDR3 is made up of 11 amino acids. CDR1 SQVTM and CDR2 ANQGSEA come from the germline V gene. With 6 bases removed from V and 6 bases from J, the gap between germline ends came to 11 bases. CDR3 nucleotides: TGCAGCGTGGGGGGGGTTGATGGCTACACCTTC. Its translation: CSVGGVDGYTF. The full variable domain, rest sourced from reference TRBV29-1 and TRBJ1-2, is SAVISQKPSRDICQRGTSLTIQCQVDSQVTMMFWYRQQPGQSLTLIATANQGSEATYESGFVIDKFPISRPNLTFSTLTVSNMSPEDSSIYLCSVGGVDGYTFGSGTRLTVV.

The genes are TRBV2 and TRBJ2-7; TRBD1 aligns across 9 bases. The CDR3 is made up of 14 amino acids. Germline loops: CDR1 SNHLY, CDR2 FYNNEI. The V and J ends lost 10 bases and 0 bases, in that order; junction bases with no gene match: 7. The CDR3 here is CATTGTGPSYEQYF. CDR3 nucleotides: TGTGCCACCACCGGGACAGGGCCCTCCTACGAGCAGTACTTC.

This clonotype has more than one count but fewer than ten. The V and J genes are TRBV25-1 and TRBJ1-1, with a tentative D call TRBD1 (5 bases). The CDR3 sequence is 17 residues long. Trimming removed 0 bases from V and 1 base from J, with 15 bases in between. Germline CDR1 is MGHDK and CDR2 is SYGVNS. As DNA, the CDR3 is TGTGCCAGCAGTGAATATCTACCTGACAGAGAGAACACTGAAGCTTTCTTT. Its translation: CASSEYLPDRENTEAFF. The variable domain in full, completed from reference TRBV25-1 and TRBJ1-1, reads EADIYQTPRYLVIGTGKKITLECSQTMGHDKMYWYQQDPGMELHLIHYSYGVNSTEKGDLSSESTVSRIRTEHFPLTLESARPSHTSQYLCASSEYLPDRENTEAFFGQGTRLTVV.

There are many counts of this clonotype. The CDR3, as DNA: TGTGCCAGCAGCTGGTTCGCTAGCGGGGGGCTAGGCGAGACCCAGTACTTC. Protein: CASSWFASGGLGETQYF. The chain joins TRBV7-8 to TRBJ2-5; 11 bases agree with TRBD2. From germline, CDR1 is SGHVS and CDR2 FQNEAQ. This CDR3 has 17 amino acids. The V segment lost 4 bases and the J segment 5 bases; nucleotides outside the gene matches: 12.